The 16 T cell receptor beta chains presented below share a single source sample, sequenced in a study of early T cells in non-severe SARS-CoV-2 infection. TCRdb independently ran MiXCR on the 5' RACE reads; one entry per CDR3 protein. Of roughly 51,000 distinct CDR3 sequences listed, around 10% are singletons. Specimen: whole blood. The origin of the receptors is an adult who was a healthcare worker with PCR-confirmed SARS-CoV-2 infection or an uninfected control (not recorded which).

In its sample, this clonotype was seen many times. V usage is TRBV29-1 and J usage is TRBJ1-1; the D is unclear. The CDR3 runs to 8 residues. The germline gives CDR1 SQVTM, CDR2 ANQGSEA. In DNA, the CDR3 is TGCAGTGACACTGAAGCTTTCTTT. Translated: CSDTEAFF.

This clonotype was picked up many times. The genes are TRBV29-1 and TRBJ2-7; D uncertain. CDR3 length: 14 residues. V lost 5 bases and J lost 1, with 15 bases in between. The germline V gene has CDR1 SQVTM and CDR2 ANQGSEA. CDR3 in amino acids: CSVTKHQGSYEQYF. Here the CDR3 DNA reads TGCAGCGTTACTAAACATCAAGGATCCTACGAGCAGTACTTC.

This clonotype came up a few times. This sequence joins TRBV28 and TRBJ2-2, with D unclear. V shed 3 bases and J shed 10 bases, with 12 bases lying between them. Germline V gene sequence: CDR1 MDHEN, CDR2 SYDVKM. This CDR3 has 13 amino acids. Written as DNA, the CDR3 is TGTGCCAGCAGTTTTGCTCGTTCCGAGGAGCTGTTTTTT. This encodes CASSFARSEELFF.

This clonotype occurred many times. V usage is TRBV4-2 and J usage is TRBJ2-3; D remains unclear. V dropped 1 base and J dropped 6 bases, with 8 bases sitting between them. The CDR3 extends over 13 amino acids. Germline-derived CDR1 and CDR2 are LGHNA and YNFKEQ. The CDR3 region is CASSQVGRDTQYF. CDR3 bases: TGTGCCAGCAGCCAAGTAGGGCGGGATACGCAGTATTTT.

This clonotype came up a few times. V usage is TRBV28 and J usage is TRBJ1-2; TRBD1 aligns across 8 bases. J lost 6 bases, V lost 5 bases, and 8 bases had no gene match. Germline CDR1 and CDR2: MDHEN and SYDVKM. The CDR3 loop spans 14 amino acids. DNA of the CDR3: TGTGCCAGCAGTCTCCGGACAGGGCGCAATGGCTACACCTTC. Its translation: CASSLRTGRNGYTF.

This clonotype was picked up many times. The CDR3 spells CASGRTVQETQYF. The CDR3 bases are TGTGCCAGCGGGAGGACAGTTCAAGAGACCCAGTACTTC. The chain couples TRBV28 to TRBJ2-5; D may correspond to TRBD1 or TRBD2 (6 bases each). The CDR3 is made up of 13 amino acids. The germline V and J ends were trimmed by 8 bases and 2 bases, with 12 bases remaining between them. Looked up from germline, CDR1 is MDHEN and CDR2 is SYDVKM.

This clonotype was counted at least ten times. The V and J genes are TRBV6-6 and TRBJ2-7; the D gene is possibly TRBD1 (6 bases). V was shortened by 6 bases and J by 6 bases, with 12 bases between the two germline ends. Germline V gene data show CDR1 as MNHNY and CDR2 as SVGAGI (reference sequence). The CDR3 runs to 12 residues. The CDR3 here is CASRLTGSEQYF. The CDR3 DNA follows: TGTGCCAGCAGACTAACAGGGTCCGAGCAGTACTTC.

Only a few counts were recorded for this clonotype. The chain combines TRBV5-1 with TRBJ2-1; no definite D call. There are 13 residues in the CDR3. The germline CDR1 and CDR2 sequences are SGHRS and YFSETQ. V shed 7 bases and J shed 6 bases, with 14 bases lying between them. The CDR3 loop is CASADPVGNEQFF. The CDR3 DNA sequence: TGCGCCAGCGCAGACCCGGTGGGCAATGAGCAGTTCTTC.

This clonotype has just a few counts. The V gene is TRBV10-1, the J gene TRBJ2-2; 8 positions agree with TRBD2. The CDR3 is 17 amino acids. V gave up 0 bases and J gave up 4 bases; unmatched junction bases: 7. Germline CDR1 and CDR2: WNHNN and SYGVQD (reference sequence). The CDR3 DNA is TGCGCCAGCAGTGAGTCGTTTCTAGCGGGTCTCACCGGGGAGCTGTTTTTT. Protein product: CASSESFLAGLTGELFF.

The chain combines TRBV20-1 with TRBJ1-4; 7 bases are a match to TRBD1. The CDR3 sequence is 17 residues long. J gave up 7 bases and V 0 bases, and 14 bases lay outside the gene matches. The germline CDR1 and CDR2 sequences are DFQATT and SNEGSKA (reference sequence). CDR3 amino acids: CSARDWAIGGGREKLFF. The CDR3 nucleotides read TGCAGTGCTAGAGATTGGGCGATAGGGGGCGGGCGTGAAAAACTGTTTTTT.

This clonotype was seen once. This chain joins TRBV7-2 and TRBJ1-5; a possible D gene is TRBD1 (5 bases). V was clipped by 1 base and J by 10 bases, with 11 bases between them. CDR1 and CDR2 from the germline V gene are SGHTA and FQGNSA. The CDR3 consists of 13 residues. The CDR3 protein is CASSLVVGDPQHF. DNA for the CDR3: TGTGCCAGCAGCTTAGTGGTGGGGGATCCCCAGCATTTT.

This clonotype occurred a few times. As DNA, the CDR3 is TGCGCCAGCAGCTTGGGTGCGACCACTGAAGCTTTCTTT. Translation gives CASSLGATTEAFF. This chain connects TRBV5-1 to TRBJ1-1; D remains unclear. Germline V gives CDR1 SGHRS, CDR2 YFSETQ. Trimming took off 0 bases at V and 4 bases at J, with 7 bases between the two ends. This CDR3 is built from 13 residues. The variable domain in full, with the rest retrieved from reference TRBV5-1 and TRBJ1-1, is KAGVTQTPRYLIKTRGQQVTLSCSPISGHRSVSWYQQTPGQGLQFLFEYFSETQRNKGNFPGRFSGRQFSNSRSEMNVSTLELGDSALYLCASSLGATTEAFFGQGTRLTVV.

The chain recombines TRBV10-3 with TRBJ2-1; no reliable D call. Germline lookup yields CDR1 ENHRY and CDR2 SYGVKD. The length of the CDR3 is 12 residues. The V and J ends lost 3 bases and 7 bases respectively, with 7 bases between them. The chain's CDR3 is CAISESANEQFF. CDR3 coding DNA: TGTGCCATCAGTGAAAGTGCGAATGAGCAGTTCTTC.

This clonotype was detected ten times or more. The rearrangement links TRBV27 to TRBJ2-5, with 7 bases aligning to TRBD1. The germline V gene has CDR1 MNHEY and CDR2 SMNVEV (reference sequence). CDR3 length: 15 amino acids. V shed 4 bases, J shed 2 bases, and the junction held 7 bases outside the gene matches. The CDR3, as DNA: TGTGCCAGCAGTTCCCCCGGGACAGCTCAAGAGACCCAGTACTTC. Translation gives CASSSPGTAQETQYF.

J is TRBJ1-2 and V is TRBV20-1, with D unclear. Germline lookup yields CDR1 DFQATT and CDR2 SNEGSKA (reference sequence). The CDR3 is 14 amino acids. V was trimmed by 5 bases and J by 4 bases, leaving 17 bases between them. The CDR3: CSAGYGRNSYGYTF. The CDR3 DNA is TGCAGTGCTGGTTATGGACGGAATAGCTATGGCTACACCTTC.

This clonotype was detected ten times or more. This sequence joins TRBV12-5 and TRBJ2-3, with TRBD2 identical over 9 bases. Trimming removed 5 bases from V and 2 bases from J; junction bases left unmatched: 14. CDR1 is LGHNT, CDR2 FRNRAP, per germline. The CDR3 loop spans 18 amino acids. CDR3 nucleotide sequence: TGTGCTAGTGGTCCCTTAGCGGGAGAGCCAATTGACACAGATACGCAGTATTTT. As protein: CASGPLAGEPIDTDTQYF.